The clone carrying this T cell receptor (beta chain) came up once. Enrolment of Seattle patients took place during active infection, and they were followed longitudinally. Original processing methods: Estimation of nucleated cell counts was performed using reference gene primer amplification. The repertoire was sequenced with immunoSEQ multiplex PCR; TCRdb's copy has only in-frame clones and lacks some. V, J and clone size were drawn from that table, and D and trimming were deduced from the DNA. In the table there are approximately 300,000 clones, around 90% of which are singletons. The data belong to a study of blood T cell repertoires in COVID-19. At the level of the study: Both acute and convalescent COVID-19 samples were obtained from the United States, Italy and Spain. PBMCs, B-cell-depleted T cells, or T cells provided the cDNA or gDNA that made up the material.

The CDR3 contains 13 residues. V dropped 5 bases and J dropped 7 bases, with 15 bases sitting between them. Per germline, CDR1 MDHEN and CDR2 SYDVKM. This receptor was obtained from a woman aged 30 to 39 with COVID-19, enrolled during active disease. The chain joins TRBV28 to TRBJ2-7; possible D gene TRBD1, 6 bases. Sequenced sample: peripheral blood. The CDR3 coding sequence is TGTGCCAGCAGTCCCTGGACAGCGGATGAGCAGTACTTC. Its translation is CASSPWTADEQYF.